This T cell receptor beta chain was identified during a study of T cells in women clearing cervical HPV infection. About the research overall: HLA type could not be excluded as a confounder. General study findings and limits: Combining TCR richness with V gene abundances gave around 0.83 AUC. TRBV6-7 abundance was lower in cases than controls (roughly 0.11% versus 0.16%).

immunoSEQ multiplex PCR used an average of around 1,200 ng genomic DNA. Generated by immunoSEQ multiplex PCR, the TCRdb table keeps only in-frame clones and is missing some. Its table records more than 25,000 clones. Comment on this clone: Its specificity is unknown. The CDR3 extends 3 residues past the end of the read, so its final part is completed from the germline J gene.

The V gene lost 7 bases and the J gene lost 1 base, with 21 bases spanning the gap. This CDR3 is built from 16 residues. The germline gives CDR1 DFQATT, CDR2 SNEGSKA (reference sequence). This TCR came from a woman aged 18-70 years with a cervical HPV16 infection that either progressed to CIN3+ or cleared (not recorded which). The chain links TRBV20-1 to TRBJ2-3; a weak D match, TRBD1 (6 bases). Sequencing was performed on blood buffy coat. This chain's CDR3 is CSGTPPDEGGTDTQYF. CDR3 DNA (partial): TGCAGTGGTACCCCCCCAGATGAGGGGGGCACAGATACG.